The present T cell receptor beta chain was sequenced within a study of blood T cell repertoires in COVID-19. Study-level information: Both acute and convalescent COVID-19 samples were obtained from the United States, Italy and Spain. Nucleic acid was either cDNA or gDNA, and it came from T cells, B-cell-depleted T cells, or PBMCs.

Trimming removed 5 bases from V and 8 bases from J; junction bases left unmatched: 12. CDR3 length: 15 amino acids. The germline gives CDR1 SEHNR, CDR2 FQNEAQ (reference sequence). Per the original data handling: For nucleated cells, counts were estimated from reference gene primer amplification. Measured with immunoSEQ multiplex PCR; TCRdb has only the in-frame clones, and not every one. The V and J calls and clone size come from that table; D and trimming were worked out from the DNA. The profile shows about 170,000 clones, about 80% of them singletons. This sequence originates from a man aged 65-85 years with active or convalescent COVID-19. The chain has TRBV7-9 and TRBJ2-1; 7 positions agree with TRBD1. Sequences were obtained from peripheral blood. CDR3 protein: CASSPPDRTSYEQFF. The CDR3 nucleotides read TGTGCCAGCAGCCCACCGGACAGGACGAGTTATGAGCAGTTCTTC.